Below, 19 T cell receptor beta chains from the same sample are listed, as sequenced in a study of early T cells in non-severe SARS-CoV-2 infection. TCRdb redid the calling of the 5' RACE reads with MiXCR, one entry per CDR3 protein. The repertoire holds roughly 45,000 distinct CDR3 sequences, with 11% as singletons. Sequenced input: whole blood. These TCRs come from an adult who was a healthcare worker with PCR-confirmed SARS-CoV-2 infection or an uninfected control (not recorded which).

The chain is built from TRBV2 and TRBJ2-3, with D tentatively TRBD1 (6 bases). Trimming took off 7 bases at V and 0 bases at J, with 11 bases between the two ends. CDR1 is SNHLY and CDR2 is FYNNEI in the germline V gene. There are 14 residues in the CDR3. This CDR3 is CASNGQKSTDTQYF. In DNA form, the CDR3 reads TGTGCCAGCAATGGACAGAAAAGCACAGATACGCAGTATTTT.

The chain combines TRBV5-1 with TRBJ2-1, with TRBD2 identical over 14 bases. The CDR3 spans 16 residues. Looked up from germline, CDR1 is SGHRS and CDR2 is YFSETQ. V dropped 4 bases and J dropped 5; count of bases not matched to a gene: 5. CDR3 bases: TGCGCCAGCAGCCTGTGGACTAGCGGGAGGAACAATGAGCAGTTCTTC. It yields the protein CASSLWTSGRNNEQFF.

This clonotype was observed at least ten times. This chain joins TRBV7-2 and TRBJ2-7, with TRBD2 identical over 13 bases. The CDR3 length is 15 residues. The V segment lost 4 bases and the J segment 7 bases; nucleotides outside the gene matches: 7. Germline loops: CDR1 SGHTA, CDR2 FQGNSA. In DNA, the CDR3 is TGTGCCAGCAGCTCGGGACTAGCGGGATCGGGTGAGCAGTACTTC. Translating it yields CASSSGLAGSGEQYF.

This clonotype was detected ten times or more. The V and J genes are TRBV7-2 and TRBJ1-4; D not certain. V shed 8 bases and J shed 7 bases, with 17 bases lying between them. Germline CDR1 reads SGHTA; CDR2 reads FQGNSA. CDR3 length: 14 residues. The DNA for the CDR3 is TGTGCCAGCGGTCAGGCGGCCCGGTTTGAAAAACTGTTTTTT. Its translation: CASGQAARFEKLFF.

This clonotype was picked up many times. This chain joins TRBV12-3 or TRBV12-4 and TRBJ2-7, with 10 positions matching TRBD2. Trimming took 6 bases from V and 2 from J; bases not matched to a gene: 4. This CDR3 has 14 residues. This chain's CDR3 is CASSLTSGTYEQYF. For the CDR3, the DNA is TGTGCCAGCAGCCTTACTAGCGGGACCTACGAGCAGTACTTC.

This clonotype was observed many times. The gene calls are TRBV5-4 and TRBJ2-1; the match to TRBD2 covers 7 bases. V lost 2 bases, J lost 7 bases, and 9 bases stayed unmatched. There are 15 residues in the CDR3. Germline CDR1 SGHNT, CDR2 YYREEE (reference sequence). CDR3 amino acids: CASSFGGGPGNEQFF. The CDR3 DNA is TGTGCCAGCAGCTTCGGGGGAGGGCCTGGTAATGAGCAGTTCTTC.

The rearrangement joins TRBV11-3 to TRBJ2-3; the D is unclear. This CDR3 has 14 residues. CDR1 is SGHNT, CDR2 YENEEA, per germline. V gave up 1 base and J gave up 4 bases, with 9 bases separating them. As DNA, the CDR3 is TGTGCCAGCAGCTTAGGTGGGGTTGCAGATACGCAGTATTTT. This gives the protein CASSLGGVADTQYF.

This clonotype has at least ten counts. The V call is TRBV5-1, the J call TRBJ1-1, with 8 bases aligning to TRBD1. Germline loops: CDR1 SGHRS, CDR2 YFSETQ. V shed 3 bases and J 1 base; nucleotides not matched to a gene: 5. The CDR3 has 15 amino acids. This CDR3 reads CASSSGGSRNTEAFF. CDR3 in DNA: TGCGCCAGCAGCTCAGGGGGCTCCCGGAACACTGAAGCTTTCTTT.

The sample holds many counts of this clonotype. The chain recombines TRBV4-3 with TRBJ1-5, with D hard to call. This CDR3 contains 13 residues. Per the germline V gene, CDR1 is LGHNA and CDR2 is YSLEER. V was trimmed by 0 bases and J by 2 bases, leaving 2 bases between them. DNA of the CDR3: TGCGCCAGCAGCCAAGACGGCAATCAGCCCCAGCATTTT. Protein product: CASSQDGNQPQHF.

Concerning this clonotype itself: One base away lies a much larger clone, so this may be a sequencing read error. The rearrangement uses TRBV28 and TRBJ2-4, with D possibly matching TRBD1 (6 bases). In germline, CDR1 is MDHEN, CDR2 SYDVKM. The V gene lost 8 bases and the J gene lost 2 bases, with 10 bases spanning the gap. CDR3 length equals 13 residues. The CDR3 protein is CASFGTTKNIQYF. CDR3 bases: TGTGCCAGCTTTGGGACAACCAAAAACATTCAGTACTTC.

This chain connects TRBV3-1 to TRBJ2-1, with 9 bases lining up with TRBD1. There are 14 residues in the CDR3. The trim removed 0 bases at V and 11 bases at J, leaving 5 bases unmatched. The V gene's germline CDR1 is LGHDT and CDR2 YNNKEL (reference sequence). The CDR3 nucleotides are TGTGCCAGCAGCCAAGATAGAGGACAGGGGAAGCAGTTCTTC. As protein: CASSQDRGQGKQFF.

This clonotype has ten or more counts. This sequence joins TRBV5-1 and TRBJ1-4; 10 positions match TRBD1. V trimming: 3 bases; J trimming: 7 bases; junction bases outside the gene matches: 6. There are 15 residues in the CDR3. From germline, CDR1 is SGHRS and CDR2 YFSETQ. The CDR3 region is CASSSRTGGSEKLFF. As DNA, the CDR3 is TGCGCCAGCAGCTCTCGGACAGGGGGAAGTGAAAAACTGTTTTTT. Full variable domain (missing parts from reference TRBV5-1 and TRBJ1-4): KAGVTQTPRYLIKTRGQQVTLSCSPISGHRSVSWYQQTPGQGLQFLFEYFSETQRNKGNFPGRFSGRQFSNSRSEMNVSTLELGDSALYLCASSSRTGGSEKLFFGSGTQLSVL.

V and J are TRBV7-9 and TRBJ2-1; 7 bases are shared with TRBD1. Germline-derived CDR1 and CDR2 are SEHNR and FQNEAQ (reference sequence). The CDR3 sequence is 15 residues long. Losses at the gene ends were 4 bases for V and 0 bases for J; bases not matched to a gene: 3. This chain's CDR3 is CASSSGQSSYNEQFF. As DNA, the CDR3 is TGTGCCAGCAGCTCGGGACAGAGCTCCTACAATGAGCAGTTCTTC.

This clonotype has at least ten counts. The rearrangement uses TRBV7-6 and TRBJ2-7; 10 nucleotides line up with TRBD1. V was pared by 1 base and J by 0 bases, with 0 bases of the junction left unmatched. CDR1 and CDR2 from the germline V gene are SGHVS and FNYEAQ. The CDR3 totals 15 residues. The CDR3 region is CASSLGDRGSYEQYF. CDR3 sequence (DNA): TGTGCCAGCAGCTTAGGGGACAGGGGCTCCTACGAGCAGTACTTC.

This clonotype was counted only a few times. The chain is built from TRBV7-9 and TRBJ1-1, with D unresolved. This CDR3 spans 15 amino acids. Germline V gives CDR1 SEHNR, CDR2 FQNEAQ (reference sequence). V lost 0 bases and J 0 bases, leaving 8 bases between the germline ends. The CDR3 reads CASSLAVPMNTEAFF. CDR3 coding DNA: TGTGCCAGCAGCTTAGCGGTTCCTATGAACACTGAAGCTTTCTTT.

In its sample, this clonotype was seen many times. The chain recombines TRBV20-1 with TRBJ2-3; tentative D call: TRBD2 (5 bases). The CDR3 runs 15 residues. Germline V gene data show CDR1 as DFQATT and CDR2 as SNEGSKA (reference sequence). V was clipped by 4 bases and J by 2 bases, with 16 bases between them. The DNA of the CDR3 is TGCAGTGCTACGGACTCCCCGCATTTCACAGATACGCAGTATTTT. Amino acid sequence: CSATDSPHFTDTQYF.

There are a few counts of this clonotype. The genes are TRBV29-1 and TRBJ1-1, with D possibly TRBD1 on 5 matching bases. The ends were cut back, 7 bases at V and 6 bases at J, with 15 bases in the middle. The CDR3 spans 12 residues. From germline, CDR1 is SQVTM and CDR2 ANQGSEA. The CDR3 loop is CSGRQRWAEAFF. CDR3 DNA sequence: TGCAGCGGCCGACAGAGGTGGGCTGAAGCTTTCTTT.

This clonotype was seen repeatedly, ten times or more. This sequence joins TRBV20-1 and TRBJ2-7, with D possibly matching TRBD1 (6 bases). Deletions cut 3 bases from V and 5 bases from J, with 17 bases between. The CDR3 runs 14 residues. The germline CDR1 and CDR2 sequences are DFQATT and SNEGSKA (reference sequence). The CDR3 sequence: CSASSPRGRDEQYF. The CDR3 DNA reads as TGCAGTGCTAGTTCTCCCAGGGGAAGGGACGAGCAGTACTTC.

The rearrangement joins TRBV7-8 to TRBJ2-1, with D uncertain. Germline values: CDR1 SGHVS, CDR2 FQNEAQ. CDR3 length: 15 amino acids. V lost 1 base, J lost 3 bases, and 10 bases lay in between. The CDR3 coding sequence is TGTGCCAGCAGCTTAGTCGGCGGATACTACAATGAGCAGTTCTTC. Translation: CASSLVGGYYNEQFF.